The T cell receptor beta chain described here comes from a study of T cell responses to AZD1222 COVID-19 vaccine. Regarding the study as a whole: The donor cohort was predominantly white British with a female majority, and clonal diversity may have been underestimated.

Points on this clone: Its target is unknown.

Profiling relied on immunoSEQ multiplex PCR, and the TCRdb table lists in-frame clones only, not all of them. The sample comprises some 87,000 clones, roughly nine tenths of which are singletons, and around 29% rests with the top ten. This CDR3 spans 15 amino acids. Trimming took 3 bases from V and 6 from J, leaving 18 bases between them. Germline assignment: CDR1 MNHEY and CDR2 SMNVEV (reference sequence). This TCR was recovered from an adult in good health. The source material was peripheral blood, sampled on day 0 of AZD1222 vaccination. This sequence joins TRBV27 and TRBJ2-7; possibly TRBD2 for D (5 bases). The CDR3 region has the DNA TGTGCCAGCAGTTTGCCCGGGATATCCCTGCGCGAGCAGTACTTC. Translated, it gives CASSLPGISLREQYF.